This T cell receptor (beta chain) comes out of a study of patients and donors after allogeneic stem cell transplantation. V was clipped by 6 bases and J by 0 bases; unmatched bases: 5. The CDR3 consists of 15 residues. TCRdb re-analysed the RT-PCR reads in MiXCR, keeping a single row per CDR3 protein. The sample lists about 400,000 distinct CDR3 sequences; 15% to 20% were seen once. Concerning this clonotype itself: A read error is possible here, since a much larger clone lies one base away.

The sequencing sample was made of blood, either unsorted or a sorted T cell fraction (not recorded which). The chain links TRBV12-3 or TRBV12-4 to TRBJ1-5; 7 bases agree with TRBD1. The source of this sequence is a human donor who was either an allogeneic HSCT recipient or a stem cell or donor lymphocyte infusion donor (not recorded which). It is not recorded whose cells these are; they may come from a transplant donor. The CDR3 sequence: CASRLQGNSNQPQHF. CDR3 DNA sequence: TGTGCCAGCAGATTACAGGGGAATAGCAATCAGCCCCAGCATTTT.